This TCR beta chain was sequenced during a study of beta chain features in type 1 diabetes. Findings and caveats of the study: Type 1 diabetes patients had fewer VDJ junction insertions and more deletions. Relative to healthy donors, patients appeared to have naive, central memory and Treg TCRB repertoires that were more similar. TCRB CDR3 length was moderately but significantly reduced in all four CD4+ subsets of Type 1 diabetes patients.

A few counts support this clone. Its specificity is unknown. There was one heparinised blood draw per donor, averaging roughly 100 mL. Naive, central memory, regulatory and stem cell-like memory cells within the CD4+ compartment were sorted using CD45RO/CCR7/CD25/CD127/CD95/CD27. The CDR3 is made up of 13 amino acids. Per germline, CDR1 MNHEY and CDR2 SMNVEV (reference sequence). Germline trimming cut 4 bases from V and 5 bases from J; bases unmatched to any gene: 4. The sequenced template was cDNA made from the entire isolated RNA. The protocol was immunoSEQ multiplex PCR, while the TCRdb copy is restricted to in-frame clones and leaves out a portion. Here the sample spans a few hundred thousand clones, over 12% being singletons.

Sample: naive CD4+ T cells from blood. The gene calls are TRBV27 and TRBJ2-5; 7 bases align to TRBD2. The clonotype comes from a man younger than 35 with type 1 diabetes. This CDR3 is CASSSSGGETQYF. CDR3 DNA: TGTGCCAGCAGTTCATCGGGAGGCGAGACCCAGTACTTC.